This section outlines one TCR beta chain sequence together with its context. This record comes from a study of shared clonotypes between healthy human individuals. Study information: Used for every donor were three CD4 naive, three CD4 memory, two CD8 naive and one CD8 memory plate.

Naive CD8 cells, CD45RO-negative and positively selected for CCR7, excluded terminally differentiated effector memory CD45RA+ cells. Some clones are missing from TCRdb's copy, which holds only in-frame ones; the method was immunoSEQ multiplex PCR. The table lists about 2,100,000 clones, 85% to 95% of them singletons. What was sequenced was naive CD8+ T cells from PBMCs. The TCR originated in a man between 18 and 29 years old in good health. Some clones in this sample may be carry-over from other donors' samples.

CDR3 in DNA: TGTGCCAGCAGCTTAGCCGGTCCGACCTACGAGCAGTACTTC. Translating gives CASSLAGPTYEQYF. The rearrangement joins TRBV7-2 to TRBJ2-7; D remains ambiguous. Germline-derived CDR1 and CDR2 are SGHTA and FQGNSA. CDR3 size: 14 residues. V lost 0 bases and J lost 2, with 8 bases in between.